Given below is one T cell receptor beta chain in context. Its specificity is not known. The ends lost 4 bases at V and 2 bases at J; junction bases unmatched: 1. The CDR3 totals 14 residues. Germline V gene lookup returns CDR1 SGHDN and CDR2 FVKESK. 5'RACE primed from the constant segment yielded TCR alpha and TCR beta cDNA libraries bearing sample barcodes and UMIs. TCRdb called the 5' RACE reads again in MiXCR, with one record for every CDR3 protein. The sample records approximately 180,000 distinct CDR3 sequences, roughly 17% being singletons. This sample stems from a study of T-cell memory formation after mild COVID-19. Study-wide findings and caveats: Certain responding clones were present in pre-infection memory, suggesting participation of cross-reactive memory. Contracting CD4+ clones were located mainly in CM and EM, and CD8+ clones in EMRA.

The receptor was derived from an adult woman who had mild COVID-19 (a few samples of this study predate the infection). Cell type and time point are not known. What was sequenced was PBMCs or a T cell subset sorted from them (not recorded which). This chain joins TRBV14 and TRBJ2-7, with TRBD2 matching 11 bases. The CDR3 sequence: CASSRGLAAYEQYF. The DNA of the CDR3 is TGTGCCAGCAGCCGGGGACTAGCGGCCTACGAGCAGTACTTC.